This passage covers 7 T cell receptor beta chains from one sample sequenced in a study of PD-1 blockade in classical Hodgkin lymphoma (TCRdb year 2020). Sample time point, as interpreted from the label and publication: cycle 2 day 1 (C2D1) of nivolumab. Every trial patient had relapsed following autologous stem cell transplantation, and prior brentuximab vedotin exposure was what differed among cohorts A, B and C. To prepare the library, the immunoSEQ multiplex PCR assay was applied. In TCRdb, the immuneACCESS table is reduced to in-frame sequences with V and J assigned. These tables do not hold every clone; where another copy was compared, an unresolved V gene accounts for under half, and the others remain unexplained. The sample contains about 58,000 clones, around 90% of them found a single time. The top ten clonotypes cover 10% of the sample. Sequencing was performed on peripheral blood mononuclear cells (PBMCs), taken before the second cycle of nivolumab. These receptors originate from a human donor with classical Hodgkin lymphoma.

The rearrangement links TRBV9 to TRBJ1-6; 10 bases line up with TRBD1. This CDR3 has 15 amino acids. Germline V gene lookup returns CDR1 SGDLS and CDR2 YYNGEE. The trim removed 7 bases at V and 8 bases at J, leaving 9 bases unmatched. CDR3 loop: CASGAGTGADSPLHF. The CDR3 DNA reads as TGTGCCAGCGGGGCCGGGACAGGGGCGGATTCACCCCTCCACTTT. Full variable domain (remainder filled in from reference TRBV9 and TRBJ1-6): DSGVTQTPKHLITATGQRVTLRCSPRSGDLSVYWYQQSLDQGLQFLIQYYNGEERAKGNILERFSAQQFPDLHSELNLSSLELGDSALYFCASGAGTGADSPLHFGNGTRLTVT.

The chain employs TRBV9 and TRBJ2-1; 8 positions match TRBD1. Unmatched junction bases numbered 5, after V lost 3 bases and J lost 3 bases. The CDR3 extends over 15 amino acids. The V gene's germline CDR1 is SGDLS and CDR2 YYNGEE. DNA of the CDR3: TGTGCCAGCAGCGAGACAGGGGATAACTACAATGAGCAGTTCTTC. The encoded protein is CASSETGDNYNEQFF.

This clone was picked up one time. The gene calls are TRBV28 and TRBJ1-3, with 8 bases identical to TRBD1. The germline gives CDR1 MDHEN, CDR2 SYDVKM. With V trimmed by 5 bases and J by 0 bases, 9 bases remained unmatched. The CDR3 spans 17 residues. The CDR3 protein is CASSAQTGAFSGNTIYF. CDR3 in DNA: TGTGCCAGCAGTGCCCAGACAGGGGCCTTCTCTGGAAACACCATATATTTT.

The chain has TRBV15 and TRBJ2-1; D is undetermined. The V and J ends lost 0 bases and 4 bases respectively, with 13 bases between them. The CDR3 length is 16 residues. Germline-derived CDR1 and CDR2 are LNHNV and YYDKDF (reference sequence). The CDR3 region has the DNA TGTGCCACCAGCAGAGATTGGGCAGCCGAATACAATGAGCAGTTCTTC. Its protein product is CATSRDWAAEYNEQFF.

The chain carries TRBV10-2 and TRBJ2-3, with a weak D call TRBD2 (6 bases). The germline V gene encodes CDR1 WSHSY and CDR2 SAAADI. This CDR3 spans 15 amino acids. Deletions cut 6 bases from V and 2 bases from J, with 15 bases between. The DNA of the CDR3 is TGCGCCAGCAGCCCCTGGGTAGCGGACACAGATACGCAGTATTTT. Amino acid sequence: CASSPWVADTDTQYF.

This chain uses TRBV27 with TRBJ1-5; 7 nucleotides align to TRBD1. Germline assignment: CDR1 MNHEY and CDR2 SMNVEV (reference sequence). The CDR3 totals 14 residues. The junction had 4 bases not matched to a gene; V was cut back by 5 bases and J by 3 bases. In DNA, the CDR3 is TGTGCCAGCAGTCCGACAGGGTCCAATCAGCCCCAGCATTTT. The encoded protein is CASSPTGSNQPQHF.

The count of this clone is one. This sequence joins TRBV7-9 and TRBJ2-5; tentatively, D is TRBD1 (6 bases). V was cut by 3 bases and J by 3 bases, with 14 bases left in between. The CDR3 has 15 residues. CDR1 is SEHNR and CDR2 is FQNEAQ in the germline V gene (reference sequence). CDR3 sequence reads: CASSFSGTPEETQYF. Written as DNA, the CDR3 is TGTGCCAGCAGCTTTTCCGGGACACCAGAAGAGACCCAGTACTTC.